This T cell receptor (beta chain) was identified in a study of T-cell memory formation after mild COVID-19 (dated by TCRdb to the early 2020s). Regarding the study in general: Most TCR sequence clusters were specific to one of the two donors. The cohort comprised two young, previously healthy adult volunteers, one female and one male. Longitudinal TCRalpha and TCRbeta repertoire sequencing tracked T-cell clones expanding and contracting after mild COVID-19 in two donors. What the research found in general, with its limitations: Some responding clones were detected in pre-infection memory, suggesting pre-existing cross-reactive memory T cells joined the SARS-CoV-2 response. Contracting CD4+ clones appeared mostly in the CM and EM memory subsets, whereas CD8+ clones were enriched in EMRA. Whether the second-wave clones peaking on day 37 were SARS-CoV-2 specific was not confirmed. Clones that contracted from day 15 to 85 showed balanced CD4/CD8 phenotypes, whereas a second wave of clones that expanded from day 15 to 37 leaned towards CD4+. Only a couple of mild cases were covered by the study, and larger cohorts that include severe cases with pre-infection samples were considered necessary.

The listed sequencing device is Illumina NovaSeq 6000. TCRalpha and TCRbeta cDNA libraries were built by 5'RACE with constant-segment primers, adding sample barcodes and unique molecular identifiers. RNA was extracted from every sample with Trizol reagent. The libraries were amplified in two PCR steps, and the second step added a second sample barcode and Illumina TruSeq adapters. Sequencing of the libraries was done on an Illumina NovaSeq, producing 2 x 150 bp paired-end reads. The study's processing was this. Demultiplexing of reads and collapsing into UMI-guided consensus sequences were performed with migec v1.2.7. Using mixcr v2.1.11, UMI consensuses were aligned to TRA and TRB V and J templates and then assembled into clonotypes. A clonotype was counted as expanded or contracted only when both edgeR and NoisET called the clonotype significant, with the noise models trained on biological replicates. For edgeR calls, the cutoffs were a false discovery rate-adjusted p below 0.01 and a log2 fold-change threshold of 1. As an exploratory analysis of dynamics, max-normalized trajectories of the 1000 most abundant clonotypes were examined by PCA with hierarchical clustering. The CD4 or CD8 phenotype of responding clones was assigned using the separately sequenced CD4+ and CD8+ repertoires. In TCRdb, the public reads were trimmed at Q25 with fastp and aligned with MiXCR, with productive beta chains retained. Entries that share a CDR3 protein sequence are merged under the most common genes and DNA. Here the V and J calls rest on TCRdb's processing, not on the authors' analysis. The sample table lists approximately 450,000 distinct CDR3 sequences, 15% to 20% of them with a count of one. More than 9% of the sample is held by the ten biggest clonotypes.

The germline V gene (reference sequence) specifies LGHDT as CDR1 and YNNKEL as CDR2. Inclusive of the bounding cysteine and phenylalanine, the CDR3 is 16 residues long. CDR3 DNA is the only sequence kept; it has 48 bases, read in frame from the first base. Relative to germline, V is 4 bases shorter and J is 5 bases shorter, with 20 bases between their ends. This clonotype has a handful of counts. Its antigen specificity is not known. There are no base qualities to consult, and no much larger clone falls within one base. Ficoll-Paque density gradient centrifugation was used to isolate PBMCs. The source of this sequence is an adult woman who had mild COVID-19 (a few samples of this study predate the infection). The sample titles of this study are shuffled in the database, so cell type and time point are left out; the donor was told from shared clones. The V and J segments used are TRBV3-1 and TRBJ1-2, with the identity of the D gene unclear. Input material: PBMCs or a T cell subset sorted from them (not recorded which). The CDR3 corresponds to CASSPPYDAGLYGYTF. The DNA sequence is as follows: TGTGCCAGCAGCCCACCCTACGACGCGGGGTTATATGGCTACACCTTC.